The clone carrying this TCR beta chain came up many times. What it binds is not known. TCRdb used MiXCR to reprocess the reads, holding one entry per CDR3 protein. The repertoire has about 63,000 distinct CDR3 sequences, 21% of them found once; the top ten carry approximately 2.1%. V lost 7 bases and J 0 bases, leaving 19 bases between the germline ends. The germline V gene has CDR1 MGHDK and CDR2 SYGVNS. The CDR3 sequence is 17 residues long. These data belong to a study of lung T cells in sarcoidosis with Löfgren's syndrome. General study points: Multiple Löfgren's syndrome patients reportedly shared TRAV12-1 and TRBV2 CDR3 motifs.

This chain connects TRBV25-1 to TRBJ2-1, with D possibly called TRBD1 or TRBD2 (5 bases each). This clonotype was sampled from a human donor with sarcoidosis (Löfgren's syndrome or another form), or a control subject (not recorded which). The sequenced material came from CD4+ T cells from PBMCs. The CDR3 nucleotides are TGTGCCAGCAACTTATCGCAGGGCGGGCGCTCCTACAATGAGCAGTTCTTC. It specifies CASNLSQGGRSYNEQFF.